A single sample is the source of the 18 T cell receptor beta chains below, sequenced in a study of cytomegalovirus exposure and HLA in healthy donors. PCR amplification relied on 60 Vbeta primers (plus 13 Jbeta primers). The table came from immunoSEQ multiplex PCR; TCRdb's copy has only in-frame clones and leaves some out. In the table there are around 110,000 clones, 77% of which are singletons. The sequencing input was PBMCs. The receptors shown here come from a male donor in good health and CMV-seronegative.

This clone was seen a few times. CDR3 amino acids: CASSVEAGAYEQYF. Written as DNA, the CDR3 is TGTGCCAGCAGCGTAGAAGCAGGGGCATACGAGCAGTACTTC. The chain combines TRBV9 with TRBJ2-7; perhaps TRBD1 as D (6 bases). The V and J ends lost 0 bases and 4 bases respectively, with 11 bases between them. There are 14 residues in the CDR3. Germline V lookup: CDR1 SGDLS, CDR2 YYNGEE.

V gene TRBV7-8 combines with J gene TRBJ2-5; D ambiguous. The germline gives CDR1 SGHVS, CDR2 FQNEAQ. The germline V and J ends were trimmed by 3 bases and 5 bases, with 4 bases remaining between them. This CDR3 has 11 amino acids. The CDR3 bases are TGTGCCAGCAGCTTGAGTGAGACCCAGTACTTC. Protein product: CASSLSETQYF.

A few counts support this clone. The chain links TRBV4-2 to TRBJ2-5; 12 bases agree with TRBD2. Germline V lookup: CDR1 LGHNA, CDR2 YNFKEQ. This CDR3 spans 17 amino acids. After removal of 2 bases from V and 1 base from J, the junction contained 5 bases not matched to a gene. The CDR3 sequence is CASSQSLAGGIQETQYF. The CDR3 DNA reads as TGTGCCAGCAGCCAAAGCCTAGCGGGAGGGATCCAAGAGACCCAGTACTTC.

The chain couples TRBV6-1 to TRBJ1-5; D is possibly TRBD1 (6 bases). Germline CDR1 and CDR2: MNHNS and SASEGT. V lost 4 bases to trimming and J lost 2 bases, with 15 bases between them. The CDR3 consists of 16 residues. The CDR3, as DNA: TGTGCCAGCAGTGTCGTCGGCCCAGGGGGCAATCAGCCCCAGCATTTT. This codes for CASSVVGPGGNQPQHF.

The chain recombines TRBV27 with TRBJ2-5; D is possibly TRBD2 (5 bases). V was shortened by 5 bases and J by 1 base, with 8 bases between the two germline ends. The germline V gene encodes CDR1 MNHEY and CDR2 SMNVEV (reference sequence). The CDR3 runs 13 residues. The CDR3 coding sequence is TGTGCCAGCAGTCGCGAGGGCCAAGAGACCCAGTACTTC. This gives the protein CASSREGQETQYF.

This clone has more than one count but fewer than ten. The chain is built from TRBV6-5 and TRBJ1-4; D might be TRBD1 (5 bases). Germline values: CDR1 MNHEY, CDR2 SVGAGI. Trimming cost V 5 bases and J 8 bases, with 18 bases left between them. The length of the CDR3 is 15 residues. CDR3 in amino acids: CASSPWGGTTEKLFF. The CDR3 nucleotides read TGTGCCAGCAGTCCCTGGGGCGGAACGACGGAAAAACTGTTTTTT.

This clone was counted between two and nine times. The CDR3 DNA reads as TGTGCCAGCAGTGTCGGGACAGGCGTCTATGGCTACACCTTC. Encoded protein: CASSVGTGVYGYTF. The chain uses TRBV27 and TRBJ1-2, with 8 bases matching TRBD1. CDR1 MNHEY and CDR2 SMNVEV come from the germline V gene (reference sequence). The CDR3 runs to 14 residues. V trimming: 5 bases; J trimming: 4 bases; junction bases outside the gene matches: 6.

The CDR3 nucleotides read TGTGCCAGCAGAGGTTCAACCGGGTCTTTCTTT. It specifies CASRGSTGSFF. The rearrangement joins TRBV27 to TRBJ1-1; D gene ambiguous. This CDR3 has 11 amino acids. V lost 6 bases and J 12 bases, leaving 14 bases between the germline ends. The germline V gene encodes CDR1 MNHEY and CDR2 SMNVEV (reference sequence).

V and J are TRBV4-2 and TRBJ1-4, with TRBD1 matching 7 bases. The V segment lost 1 base and the J segment 6 bases; nucleotides outside the gene matches: 5. The CDR3 has 15 residues. Germline V gives CDR1 LGHNA, CDR2 YNFKEQ. The CDR3: CASSQGTGVDEKLFF. The CDR3, as DNA: TGTGCCAGCAGCCAAGGGACAGGAGTGGATGAAAAACTGTTTTTT.

V and J are TRBV4-1 and TRBJ2-1, with TRBD2 identical over 13 bases. CDR3 length equals 18 residues. Germline CDR1 MGHRA, CDR2 YSYEKL. The V gene end was trimmed by 6 bases and the J gene end by 0 bases; junction bases not matched to a gene: 8. The CDR3 DNA follows: TGCGCCAGCAGTGGGACTAGCGGGGCGAGGAGCTCCTACAATGAGCAGTTCTTC. Residues: CASSGTSGARSSYNEQFF.

The chain links TRBV29-1 to TRBJ2-7, with 7 nucleotides matching TRBD1. J was trimmed by 6 bases and V by 4 bases; bases with no gene match: 6. CDR1 is SQVTM, CDR2 ANQGSEA, per germline. The CDR3 length is 12 residues. The CDR3 region has the DNA TGCAGCGTTGTAACAGGGGTTCTCGAGCAGTACTTC. Amino acids: CSVVTGVLEQYF.

The chain uses TRBV5-4 and TRBJ1-5; D gene uncertain. The V gene's germline CDR1 is SGHNT and CDR2 YYREEE (reference sequence). V lost 2 bases, J lost 6 bases, and 9 bases lay in between. The CDR3 totals 13 residues. CDR3 amino acids: CASSFQGSQPQHF. Here the CDR3 DNA reads TGTGCCAGCAGCTTTCAAGGGAGTCAGCCCCAGCATTTT.

This chain links TRBV28 with TRBJ2-7; D may be TRBD2 (5 bases). V was trimmed by 3 bases and J by 7 bases, leaving 16 bases between them. This CDR3 region has 14 residues. Germline-derived CDR1 and CDR2 are MDHEN and SYDVKM. CDR3 sequence (DNA): TGTGCCAGCAGTTTCGGACTCTTGGCGGGTGAGCAGTACTTC. It encodes CASSFGLLAGEQYF.

This chain uses TRBV6-1 with TRBJ1-2; D remains ambiguous. Between the trimmed V and J ends, which lost 1 base and 3 bases, there was a span of 18 bases. From germline, CDR1 is MNHNS and CDR2 SASEGT. CDR3 length: 17 amino acids. DNA of the CDR3: TGTGCCAGCAGTGAAGTCGAGACTGTACCGATTTACTATGGCTACACCTTC. Translating gives CASSEVETVPIYYGYTF.

The genes are TRBV6-5 and TRBJ2-7; possible D gene TRBD2, 5 bases. The CDR3 length is 13 residues. V shed 2 bases and J shed 4 bases, with 9 bases lying between them. In germline, CDR1 is MNHEY, CDR2 SVGAGI. CDR3 protein: CASSYRDRYEQYF. DNA for the CDR3: TGTGCCAGCAGTTACCGGGATCGGTACGAGCAGTACTTC.

The rearrangement uses TRBV5-4 and TRBJ1-3; D may be TRBD1 (6 bases). Germline CDR1 SGHNT, CDR2 YYREEE (reference sequence). CDR3 length equals 16 residues. Trimming pared 4 bases from V and 1 base from J, leaving 15 bases between. The CDR3 is CASSGEGGRSGNTIYF. Here the CDR3 DNA reads TGTGCCAGCAGCGGAGAGGGGGGGCGGTCTGGAAACACCATATATTTT.

This chain connects TRBV12-2 to TRBJ1-5; TRBD1, the table's D call, lacks a check against the DNA. TRBV12-2 is a pseudogene. This CDR3 is built from 14 residues. In nucleotides, the CDR3 is TGTGCAAGTCGCTTGGGGCCGGACAATCAGCCCCAGCATTTT. Residues: CASRLGPDNQPQHF.

The chain carries TRBV28 and TRBJ2-7; TRBD1 might be the D (6 bases). CDR3 size: 14 residues. The V end was cut by 7 bases, the J end by 7 bases, with 20 bases between. Germline assignment: CDR1 MDHEN and CDR2 SYDVKM. In nucleotides, the CDR3 is TGTGCCAGCAACATAAACAGGGAGTGGGCGGAGCAGTACTTC. This sequence encodes CASNINREWAEQYF.